A single sample gave rise to the 6 T cell receptor beta chains below, sequenced in a study of identical twins. TCRdb reprocessed the 5' RACE reads via MiXCR and lists one record per CDR3 protein. The sample records more than 1.5 million distinct CDR3 sequences, around 29% being singletons. The material sequenced was cord blood. These receptors all come from a newborn girl in good health.

This clonotype occurred a few times. The V and J genes are TRBV14 and TRBJ2-5; unclear D gene. The germline V and J ends were trimmed by 1 base and 5 bases, with 8 bases remaining between them. CDR3 length equals 13 residues. Germline lookup yields CDR1 SGHDN and CDR2 FVKESK. The CDR3: CASSQGIRETQYF. The DNA for the CDR3 is TGTGCCAGCAGCCAAGGAATAAGGGAGACCCAGTACTTC. The full variable domain, completed using reference TRBV14 and TRBJ2-5, is EAGVTQFPSHSVIEKGQTVTLRCDPISGHDNLYWYRRVMGKEIKFLLHFVKESKQDESGMPNNRFLAERTGGTYSTLKVQPAELEDSGVYFCASSQGIRETQYFGPGTRLLVL.

The sample holds a few counts of this clonotype. The CDR3 bases are TGTGCCACCAGTGACTCTTCCGGGACCTACCGGGAAAAACTGTTTTTT. Its protein is CATSDSSGTYREKLFF. The V call is TRBV24-1, the J call TRBJ1-4; weak D call: TRBD1 (5 bases). Trimming cost V 4 bases and J 8 bases, with 19 bases left between them. Looked up from germline, CDR1 is KGHDR and CDR2 is SFDVKD. The length of the CDR3 is 16 residues.

The chain combines TRBV11-1 with TRBJ2-2; the match to TRBD2 covers 8 bases. The V gene end was trimmed by 2 bases and the J gene end by 6 bases; junction bases not matched to a gene: 5. Per the germline V gene, CDR1 is SGHAT and CDR2 is FQDESV (reference sequence). The CDR3 has 15 amino acids. The CDR3 region is CASSLRGGLPGELFF. As DNA, the CDR3 is TGTGCCAGCAGCTTACGGGGGGGCCTCCCCGGGGAGCTGTTTTTT.

This clonotype has just a few counts. The V gene is TRBV12-3 or TRBV12-4, the J gene TRBJ2-3, with D maybe TRBD1 (5 bases). The CDR3 runs 15 residues. Trimming stripped 3 bases from V and 5 bases from J, with 15 bases between. For the CDR3, the DNA is TGTGCCAGCAGTTTGGTCAGGGCCCTTAGAGATACGCAGTATTTT. The encoded protein is CASSLVRALRDTQYF.

The chain employs TRBV6-6 and TRBJ2-7; 12 bases are shared with TRBD2. Germline loops: CDR1 MNHNY, CDR2 SVGAGI (reference sequence). The CDR3 contains 16 residues. The junction had 12 bases not matched to a gene; V was cut back by 5 bases and J by 7 bases. CDR3 bases: TGTGCCAGCAGTCCCCCTAGCGGGGGGGCCTTCAATGAGCAGTACTTC. It specifies CASSPPSGGAFNEQYF.

The rearrangement joins TRBV20-1 to TRBJ1-5; D unresolved. From germline, CDR1 is DFQATT and CDR2 SNEGSKA (reference sequence). There are 12 residues in the CDR3. Trimming left V 4 bases short and J 5 bases short, with 9 bases between. In nucleotides, the CDR3 is TGCAGTGCTACTGAGGGCGATCAGCCCCAGCATTTT. It specifies CSATEGDQPQHF.